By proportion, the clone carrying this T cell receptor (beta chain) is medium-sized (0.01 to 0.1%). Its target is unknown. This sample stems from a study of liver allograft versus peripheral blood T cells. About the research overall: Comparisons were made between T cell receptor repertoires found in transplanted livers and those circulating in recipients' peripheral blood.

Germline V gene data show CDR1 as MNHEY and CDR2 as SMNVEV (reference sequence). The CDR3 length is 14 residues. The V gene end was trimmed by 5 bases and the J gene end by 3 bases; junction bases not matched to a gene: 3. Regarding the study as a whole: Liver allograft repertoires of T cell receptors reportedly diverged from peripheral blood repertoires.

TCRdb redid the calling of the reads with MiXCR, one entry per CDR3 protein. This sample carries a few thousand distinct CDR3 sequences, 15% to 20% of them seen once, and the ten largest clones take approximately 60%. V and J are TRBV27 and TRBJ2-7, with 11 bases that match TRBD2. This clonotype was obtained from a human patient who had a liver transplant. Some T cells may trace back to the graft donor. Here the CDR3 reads CASSPGTSGYEQYF. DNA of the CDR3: TGTGCCAGCAGTCCCGGGACTAGCGGCTACGAGCAGTACTTC.